Presented here are 24 T cell receptor beta chains from one specimen sequenced in a study of T cells in Graves' hyperthyroidism and ophthalmopathy. From RNA transcripts, TCR beta CDR3 regions were amplified. The TCR CDR3 first-round RT-PCR relied on the HTBI primer set. TCRdb reanalysed the multiplex PCR reads using MiXCR and keeps one entry per CDR3 protein. The repertoire holds over 450,000 distinct CDR3 sequences, with approximately 15% as singletons. The specimen sequenced was blood. Receptor source: a woman aged 18 to 35 with Graves' hyperthyroidism.

The CDR3 sequence: CASLHWDRNSTGELFF. CDR3 DNA: TGCGCCAGCCTACACTGGGACAGAAACTCCACCGGGGAGCTGTTTTTT. V usage is TRBV5-1 and J usage is TRBJ2-2; TRBD1 matches at 7 bases. CDR3 size: 16 residues. The germline gives CDR1 SGHRS, CDR2 YFSETQ. The trim removed 7 bases at V and 4 bases at J, leaving 13 bases unmatched.

This clonotype was detected many times. J is TRBJ2-1 and V is TRBV20-1; a possible D gene is TRBD2 (5 bases). The V gene's germline CDR1 is DFQATT and CDR2 SNEGSKA (reference sequence). CDR3 length: 12 amino acids. The V and J ends lost 4 bases and 8 bases respectively, with 12 bases between them. The CDR3 DNA is TGCAGTGCTAAGGGTCGGGGAGATGAGCAGTTCTTC. This codes for CSAKGRGDEQFF.

This CDR3 reads CASSQAVGQHNSPLHF. CDR3 bases: TGCGCCAGCAGCCAGGCAGTCGGACAGCACAATTCACCCCTCCACTTT. The chain couples TRBV4-1 to TRBJ1-6; TRBD1 is a possible D gene (6 bases). The CDR3 consists of 16 residues. Trimming pared 3 bases from V and 7 bases from J, leaving 16 bases between. Germline-derived CDR1 and CDR2 are MGHRA and YSYEKL.

V usage is TRBV10-1 and J usage is TRBJ2-1; D may be TRBD1 (6 bases). Trimming removed 0 bases at V and 5 bases at J, with 14 bases between. Germline V gene lookup returns CDR1 WNHNN and CDR2 SYGVQD (reference sequence). This CDR3 has 16 amino acids. The DNA for the CDR3 is TGCGCCAGCAGTGAGTCGTTTCAGGGGTCGAACAATGAGCAGTTCTTC. Translating it yields CASSESFQGSNNEQFF.

This clonotype was found many times. The rearrangement links TRBV20-1 to TRBJ1-1; a possible D gene is TRBD1 (5 bases). This CDR3 comprises 13 residues. Germline assignment: CDR1 DFQATT and CDR2 SNEGSKA (reference sequence). Trimming stripped 6 bases from V and 0 bases from J, with 11 bases between. The CDR3 DNA reads TGCAGTGCACTCTCGGGGGTGAACACTGAAGCTTTCTTT. Translation gives CSALSGVNTEAFF.

Turning to this clonotype: Since a much larger clone is just one base distant, this may be a read error. V is TRBV25-1 and J is TRBJ2-5, with 12 bases aligning to TRBD2. Per the germline V gene, CDR1 is MGHDK and CDR2 is SYGVNS. The CDR3 length is 16 residues. The CDR3 reads CAGSPRTSGTEETQYF. The CDR3 DNA reads TGTGCCGGCAGTCCCCGGACTAGCGGGACCGAAGAGACCCAGTACTTC.

Ten or more counts support this clonotype. The chain links TRBV24-1 to TRBJ2-3; D not certain. The CDR3 sequence is 15 residues long. With 1 base removed from V and 0 bases from J, the gap between germline ends came to 7 bases. Looked up from germline, CDR1 is KGHDR and CDR2 is SFDVKD. In DNA form, the CDR3 reads TGTGCCACCAGTGATTTCGGGCACAGCACAGATACGCAGTATTTT. Protein sequence: CATSDFGHSTDTQYF.

This clonotype has ten or more counts. The chain joins TRBV15 to TRBJ1-5; 7 bases are shared with TRBD1. The CDR3 runs 13 residues. Germline CDR1 is LNHNV and CDR2 is YYDKDF (reference sequence). J gave up 3 bases and V 8 bases, and 4 bases lay outside the gene matches. In DNA, the CDR3 is TGTGCCACCCAAGACAGGGACAATCAGCCCCAGCATTTT. This gives the protein CATQDRDNQPQHF.

To note about this clonotype: Given a much more abundant clone one base away, this may be a read error. The CDR3 coding sequence is TGCGCCAGCAGCTTGAGTACGCACTCTCAAGAGACCCGGTACTTC. The encoded protein is CASSLSTHSQETRYF. The chain employs TRBV5-1 and TRBJ2-5; no firm D call. Germline CDR1 and CDR2: SGHRS and YFSETQ. CDR3 length: 15 residues.

This clonotype was counted many times. V usage is TRBV5-8 and J usage is TRBJ2-3; D possibly corresponds to TRBD2 (6 bases). This CDR3 spans 14 amino acids. Germline CDR1 SGHTS, CDR2 YDEGEE. Trimming stripped 6 bases from V and 6 bases from J, with 17 bases between. The CDR3 sequence: CASIPLAAWDTQYF. The CDR3 DNA reads as TGTGCCAGCATTCCTTTAGCGGCATGGGATACGCAGTATTTT. Full variable domain (outside the CDR3, taken from reference TRBV5-8 and TRBJ2-3): EAGVTQSPTHLIKTRGQQATLRCSPISGHTSVYWYQQALGLGLQFLLWYDEGEERNRGNFPPRFSGRQFPNYSSELNVNALELEDSALYLCASIPLAAWDTQYFGPGTRLTVL.

This clonotype was counted at least ten times. The chain uses TRBV7-3 and TRBJ2-3, with TRBD2 matching over 7 bases. Trimming took 5 bases from V and 0 from J; bases not matched to a gene: 5. Germline V gene sequence: CDR1 SGHTA, CDR2 FQGTGA. The CDR3 totals 15 residues. CDR3 bases: TGTGCCAGCAGCCCGGGAGGCCGTAGCACAGATACGCAGTATTTT. Translated, it gives CASSPGGRSTDTQYF.

This clonotype appeared many times. The chain uses TRBV2 and TRBJ2-3; 7 positions match TRBD2. From germline, CDR1 is SNHLY and CDR2 FYNNEI. V lost 7 bases, J lost 4 bases, and 8 bases stayed unmatched. The CDR3 is 14 residues long. In DNA form, the CDR3 reads TGTGCCAGCACCGTAGCGGGCAGGGCAGATACGCAGTATTTT. Amino acids: CASTVAGRADTQYF.

This clonotype was recorded many times. V usage is TRBV30 and J usage is TRBJ2-7, with D perhaps TRBD1 (6 bases). The CDR3 runs 14 residues. CDR1 and CDR2 (germline): GTSNPN, SVGIG (reference sequence). Trimming took off 4 bases at V and 5 bases at J, with 18 bases between the two ends. In DNA form, the CDR3 reads TGTGCCTGGAAACGCCCAGGGGTACCTAACGAGCAGTACGTC. Translation gives CAWKRPGVPNEQYV.

This clonotype was detected ten times or more. The chain joins TRBV6-1 to TRBJ1-1; a weak D match, TRBD1 (5 bases). The CDR3 runs to 14 residues. Germline V gene data show CDR1 as MNHNS and CDR2 as SASEGT. V was pared by 2 bases and J by 10 bases, with 17 bases between. DNA for the CDR3: TGTGCCAGCAGTGAAAGGGGTTCGGAAGGAGCAGCTTTCTTT. Its protein is CASSERGSEGAAFF.

This clonotype showed up many times. V usage is TRBV2 and J usage is TRBJ2-3; TRBD1 agrees at 7 bases. The ends lost 4 bases at V and 2 bases at J; junction bases unmatched: 3. Germline CDR1 SNHLY, CDR2 FYNNEI. The CDR3 length is 14 residues. CDR3 protein: CASSGTGFTDTQYF. In nucleotides, the CDR3 is TGTGCCAGCAGTGGGACAGGATTCACAGATACGCAGTATTTT.

This clonotype was counted many times. CDR3 DNA: TGTGCCAGCAGCACCTTGATGAACACTGAAGCTTTCTTT. This gives the protein CASSTLMNTEAFF. J is TRBJ1-1 and V is TRBV6-1; D gene ambiguous. The CDR3 has 13 residues. Germline V gives CDR1 MNHNS, CDR2 SASEGT. Trimming took off 6 bases at V and 0 bases at J, with 8 bases between the two ends.

V gene TRBV7-2 combines with J gene TRBJ2-2; 14 bases are a match to TRBD2. V lost 6 bases and J lost 6; bases outside the gene matches: 9. Germline-derived CDR1 and CDR2 are SGHTA and FQGNSA. The CDR3 is made up of 17 amino acids. The chain's CDR3 is CASSPPGLAGVSGELFF. CDR3 bases: TGTGCCAGCAGTCCGCCGGGACTAGCGGGAGTATCCGGGGAGCTGTTTTTT. The full variable domain, completed using reference TRBV7-2 and TRBJ2-2, is GAGVSQSPSNKVTEKGKDVELRCDPISGHTALYWYRQSLGQGLEFLIYFQGNSAPDKSGLPSDRFSAERTGGSVSTLTIQRTQQEDSAVYLCASSPPGLAGVSGELFFGEGSRLTVL.

This clonotype was counted many times. The genes are TRBV15 and TRBJ1-2, with D uncertain. V was pared by 0 bases and J by 7 bases, with 21 bases between. CDR3 size: 17 residues. CDR1 is LNHNV and CDR2 is YYDKDF in the germline V gene (reference sequence). The CDR3 sequence: CATSREALLWGTTGYTF. The CDR3, as DNA: TGTGCCACCAGCAGAGAGGCTCTTTTATGGGGTACGACTGGCTACACCTTC.

This clonotype was picked up many times. The chain uses TRBV7-3 and TRBJ2-1; TRBD1 might be the D (6 bases). V lost 2 bases, J lost 4 bases, and 15 bases lay in between. Germline CDR1 and CDR2: SGHTA and FQGTGA. The CDR3 runs to 16 residues. The CDR3 sequence: CASSLSGQGPYNEQFF. The CDR3 DNA reads as TGTGCCAGCAGCTTATCCGGCCAGGGGCCTTACAATGAGCAGTTCTTC.

This clonotype came up a few times. This chain joins TRBV5-1 and TRBJ1-1; D perhaps matches TRBD1 (5 bases). Germline-derived CDR1 and CDR2 are SGHRS and YFSETQ. CDR3 length: 13 residues. V lost 0 bases to trimming and J lost 6 bases, with 9 bases between them. CDR3: CASSLDATAEAFF. The CDR3 DNA reads as TGCGCCAGCAGCTTGGATGCGACAGCTGAAGCTTTCTTT.

The table lists this clonotype with many counts. The chain recombines TRBV7-9 with TRBJ1-2, with 7 bases identical to TRBD1. The CDR3 length is 14 residues. Germline-derived CDR1 and CDR2 are SEHNR and FQNEAQ (reference sequence). V was clipped by 3 bases and J by 6 bases; unmatched bases: 7. The CDR3 region is CASSLGKGQHGYTF. CDR3 DNA sequence: TGTGCCAGCAGCTTGGGGAAGGGACAGCATGGCTACACCTTC.

This clonotype appeared many times. The CDR3 DNA is TGTGCCTGGAGTGGCTTGGTTGAAGCTTTCTTT. This encodes CAWSGLVEAFF. The rearrangement uses TRBV30 and TRBJ1-1, with D hard to call. The CDR3 spans 11 residues. The germline V and J ends were trimmed by 1 base and 7 bases, with 7 bases remaining between them. CDR1 is GTSNPN, CDR2 SVGIG, per germline (reference sequence).

This clonotype has only one observation. This sequence may be a read error, since a much larger clone differs from it by one base. V is TRBV4-1 and J is TRBJ2-5, with TRBD2 identical over 7 bases. CDR3 size: 15 residues. The germline gives CDR1 MGHRA, CDR2 YSYEKL. Trimming at V came to 4 bases and at J to 4 bases, leaving 9 bases not matched to a gene. The CDR3 protein is CASSREITGGETQYF. CDR3 nucleotide sequence: TGCGCCAGCAGCCGAGAAATTACGGGAGGAGAGACCCAGTACTTC.

The CDR3 protein is CASSRGTNSGNTIYF. CDR3 DNA: TGTGCCAGCAGCCGCGGGACAAACTCTGGAAACACCATATATTTT. This rearrangement joins TRBV7-6 to TRBJ1-3; a possible D gene is TRBD1 (6 bases). V was clipped by 5 bases and J by 0 bases, with 11 bases between them. The germline CDR1 and CDR2 sequences are SGHVS and FNYEAQ. This CDR3 has 15 residues.